A single sample gave rise to the 32 T cell receptor beta chains below, sequenced in a study of blood T cell repertoires in COVID-19. TCRdb's copy holds only in-frame clones and misses some; the assay was immunoSEQ multiplex PCR. The table has approximately 470,000 clones, roughly nine tenths seen once. The sequencing sample was made of PBMCs or T cells enriched from blood (not recorded which). These receptors were collected from a woman between 18 and 29 years old who had recovered from COVID-19.

The chain uses TRBV4-1 and TRBJ1-4, with a possible D match to TRBD1 (6 bases). The V end lost 0 bases, the J end lost 8 bases, and 16 bases lay between the germline ends. From germline, CDR1 is MGHRA and CDR2 YSYEKL. The CDR3 contains 16 residues. The CDR3 reads CASSQDRGALGEKLFF. CDR3 in DNA: TGCGCCAGCAGCCAAGACCGGGGGGCGCTGGGAGAAAAACTGTTTTTT.

V gene TRBV3-1 (or the pseudogene TRBV3-2) combines with J gene TRBJ2-1; 8 bases map to TRBD2. The CDR3 loop spans 15 amino acids. The trim removed 1 base at V and 8 bases at J, leaving 7 bases unmatched. CDR1 and CDR2 (germline): LGHDT, YNNKEL (reference sequence). CDR3 protein: CASSQGPFGGDEQFF. CDR3 nucleotide sequence: TGTGCCAGCAGCCAAGGCCCTTTCGGGGGGGATGAGCAGTTCTTC.

The chain links TRBV2 to TRBJ1-2; TRBD1 matches at 7 bases. J lost 8 bases, V lost 1 base, and 4 bases had no gene match. The CDR3 is made up of 13 amino acids. Germline V CDR1 and CDR2: SNHLY, FYNNEI. The CDR3 sequence: CASSEGEGGGYTF. The CDR3 region has the DNA TGTGCCAGCAGTGAAGGAGAAGGGGGCGGCTACACCTTC. The full variable domain, in which reference TRBV2 and TRBJ1-2 provide the parts outside the CDR3, is EPEVTQTPSHQVTQMGQEVILRCVPISNHLYFYWYRQILGQKVEFLVSFYNNEISEKSEIFDDQFSVERPDGSNFTLKIRSTKLEDSAMYFCASSEGEGGGYTFGSGTRLTVV.

The chain couples TRBV5-4 to TRBJ2-2, with D perhaps matching TRBD1 (6 bases). There are 14 residues in the CDR3. Trimming took 2 bases from V and 7 from J, leaving 12 bases between them. The germline V gene encodes CDR1 SGHNT and CDR2 YYREEE (reference sequence). CDR3 nucleotides: TGTGCCAGCAGCTTCAACACAGGGTTCGGGGAGCTGTTTTTT. This sequence encodes CASSFNTGFGELFF.

The genes are TRBV6-5 and TRBJ1-1; D gene uncertain. The V gene lost 0 bases and the J gene lost 1 base, with 12 bases spanning the gap. In germline, CDR1 is MNHEY, CDR2 SVGAGI. This CDR3 has 16 residues. The CDR3 DNA reads TGTGCCAGCAGTTACTCTGGTTGGAGCGAGAACACTGAAGCTTTCTTT. Translation gives CASSYSGWSENTEAFF.

Comment on this clone: Additional DNA sequences in this sample encode the identical CDR3. The rearrangement links TRBV12-3 or TRBV12-4 to TRBJ1-1; D is unresolved. This CDR3 spans 11 amino acids. V lost 3 bases to trimming and J lost 4 bases, with 3 bases between them. CDR3 nucleotide sequence: TGTGCCAGCAGTTTGAGCACTGAAGCTTTCTTT. This translates into CASSLSTEAFF.

The V gene is TRBV5-4, the J gene TRBJ2-2; a possible D gene is TRBD2 (6 bases). Germline CDR1 reads SGHNT; CDR2 reads YYREEE (reference sequence). V lost 2 bases and J lost 6, with 8 bases in between. This CDR3 is 13 amino acids long. The CDR3 sequence: CASSFSGAGELFF. The CDR3 coding sequence is TGTGCCAGCAGCTTTTCGGGGGCCGGGGAGCTGTTTTTT.

The V gene is TRBV2, the J gene TRBJ2-7, with 8 nucleotides matching TRBD2. The CDR3 is 14 amino acids. Losses at the gene ends were 3 bases for V and 2 bases for J; bases not matched to a gene: 3. The germline gives CDR1 SNHLY, CDR2 FYNNEI. Written as DNA, the CDR3 is TGTGCCAGCAGTGACCCAGCGGGGGCCTACGAGCAGTACTTC. Translating it yields CASSDPAGAYEQYF. Supplemented by reference TRBV2 and TRBJ2-7, the full variable domain reads EPEVTQTPSHQVTQMGQEVILRCVPISNHLYFYWYRQILGQKVEFLVSFYNNEISEKSEIFDDQFSVERPDGSNFTLKIRSTKLEDSAMYFCASSDPAGAYEQYFGPGTRLTVT.

The rearrangement links TRBV10-3 to TRBJ2-4; TRBD1 might be the D (5 bases). Germline loops: CDR1 ENHRY, CDR2 SYGVKD. CDR3 length equals 16 residues. Deletions cut 0 bases from V and 7 bases from J, with 16 bases between. CDR3 in DNA: TGTGCCATCAGTGAGTCATTGTCGCAGGGTACGAACATTCAGTACTTC. It is translated as CAISESLSQGTNIQYF.

V usage is TRBV4-2 and J usage is TRBJ1-4; unclear D gene. V was trimmed by 0 bases and J by 5 bases, leaving 10 bases between them. Germline assignment: CDR1 LGHNA and CDR2 YNFKEQ. The length of the CDR3 is 15 residues. The CDR3 loop reads CASSQDQRNNEKLFF. For the CDR3, the DNA is TGTGCCAGCAGCCAAGATCAGAGGAACAATGAAAAACTGTTTTTT.

This clone was seen more than once but under ten times. CDR3: CASSLDEGFREKLFF. The CDR3 bases are TGTGCCAGCAGCTTAGACGAGGGTTTTAGAGAAAAACTGTTTTTT. V is TRBV7-9 and J is TRBJ1-4; D is uncertain. CDR3 length: 15 residues. Trimming cost V 1 base and J 8 bases, with 14 bases left between them. Germline CDR1 reads SEHNR; CDR2 reads FQNEAQ (reference sequence).

V gene TRBV5-1 combines with J gene TRBJ2-5, with D maybe TRBD2 (6 bases). Germline lookup yields CDR1 SGHRS and CDR2 YFSETQ. V lost 2 bases and J lost 1, with 9 bases in between. The CDR3 extends over 14 amino acids. CDR3: CASSFPAGQETQYF. The DNA for the CDR3 is TGCGCCAGCAGCTTCCCAGCGGGCCAAGAGACCCAGTACTTC.

This clone was seen a handful of times. The chain employs TRBV19 and TRBJ1-3; D is undetermined. The length of the CDR3 is 14 residues. Germline V gene data show CDR1 as LNHDA and CDR2 as SQIVND (reference sequence). The ends were cut back, 3 bases at V and 4 bases at J, with 10 bases in the middle. Here the CDR3 reads CASSMGAYGNTIYF. The DNA of the CDR3 is TGTGCCAGTAGTATGGGAGCTTACGGAAACACCATATATTTT.

The chain uses TRBV6-6 and TRBJ1-1, with no clear D. Per the germline V gene, CDR1 is MNHNY and CDR2 is SVGAGI (reference sequence). The CDR3 contains 13 residues. V dropped 2 bases and J dropped 3 bases, with 7 bases sitting between them. CDR3 protein: CASSYNEDTEAFF. The CDR3 bases are TGTGCCAGCAGTTACAACGAGGACACTGAAGCTTTCTTT.

The chain employs TRBV6-5 and TRBJ2-5; D is perhaps TRBD1 (5 bases). The V and J ends lost 5 bases and 2 bases respectively, with 9 bases between them. The CDR3 is 13 residues long. The germline V gene encodes CDR1 MNHEY and CDR2 SVGAGI. In DNA, the CDR3 is TGTGCCAGCAGTAACAGGCCGCAAGAGACCCAGTACTTC. It is translated as CASSNRPQETQYF.

The chain couples TRBV11-2 to TRBJ1-6, with 11 positions matching TRBD1. The trim removed 5 bases at V and 0 bases at J, leaving 6 bases unmatched. Germline V gives CDR1 SGHAT, CDR2 FQNNGV. This CDR3 comprises 18 residues. CDR3 region: CASSRGTGGPSYNSPLHF. CDR3 nucleotide sequence: TGTGCCAGCAGCCGTGGGACAGGGGGGCCCTCCTATAATTCACCCCTCCACTTT. Filled out from reference TRBV11-2 and TRBJ1-6, the complete variable domain reads EAGVAQSPRYKIIEKRQSVAFWCNPISGHATLYWYQQILGQGPKLLIQFQNNGVVDDSQLPKDRFSAERLKGVDSTLKIQPAKLEDSAVYLCASSRGTGGPSYNSPLHFGNGTRLTVT.

This clone has a handful of counts. The chain is built from TRBV6-5 and TRBJ1-6; a possible D gene is TRBD1 (6 bases). V lost 6 bases, J lost 8 bases, and 17 bases lay in between. CDR1 is MNHEY and CDR2 is SVGAGI in the germline V gene. This CDR3 is 15 amino acids long. CDR3 protein: CASSRTQGEDSPLHF. CDR3 DNA sequence: TGTGCCAGCAGCCGAACACAGGGCGAGGATTCACCCCTCCACTTT.

The chain links TRBV27 to TRBJ2-3, with 7 bases matching TRBD2. Germline V gene sequence: CDR1 MNHEY, CDR2 SMNVEV (reference sequence). V lost 2 bases to trimming and J lost 4 bases; unmatched junction nucleotides: 0. The length of the CDR3 is 13 residues. The CDR3: CASSLGRADTQYF. Written as DNA, the CDR3 is TGTGCCAGCAGTTTAGGGAGGGCAGATACGCAGTATTTT.

The chain recombines TRBV7-2 with TRBJ1-3; D not certain. The CDR3 extends over 15 amino acids. Germline-derived CDR1 and CDR2 are SGHTA and FQGNSA. The V end lost 1 base, the J end lost 0 bases, and 7 bases lay between the germline ends. Here the CDR3 DNA reads TGTGCCAGCAGCTTAGTGGTACACTCTGGAAACACCATATATTTT. Its translation: CASSLVVHSGNTIYF.

The gene calls are TRBV7-6 and TRBJ1-4, with D possibly TRBD1 on 6 matching bases. The V gene's germline CDR1 is SGHVS and CDR2 FNYEAQ. V lost 4 bases and J 8 bases, leaving 14 bases between the germline ends. This CDR3 region has 14 residues. The CDR3 region has the DNA TGTGCCAGCAGCTGGGGGGGCGGCGAAGAAAAACTGTTTTTT. Translation: CASSWGGGEEKLFF.

V and J are TRBV30 and TRBJ1-1; 8 bases are shared with TRBD1. Germline CDR1 reads GTSNPN; CDR2 reads SVGIG (reference sequence). Losses at the gene ends were 2 bases for V and 5 bases for J; bases not matched to a gene: 7. The CDR3 is 14 amino acids. Here the CDR3 DNA reads TGTGCCTGGAGTCACACAGGGGGAGAGACTGAAGCTTTCTTT. This encodes CAWSHTGGETEAFF.

CDR3 loop: CAWSGARGEKLFF. CDR3 sequence (DNA): TGTGCCTGGAGTGGGGCTAGGGGTGAAAAACTGTTTTTT. This sequence joins TRBV30 and TRBJ1-4; D is perhaps TRBD1 (5 bases). V dropped 1 base and J dropped 7 bases, with 10 bases sitting between them. Germline lookup yields CDR1 GTSNPN and CDR2 SVGIG (reference sequence). The CDR3 length is 13 residues.

The table lists this clone with a count of one. This chain uses TRBV5-5 with TRBJ2-3; D remains ambiguous. In germline, CDR1 is SGHKS, CDR2 YYEKEE (reference sequence). The CDR3 spans 13 residues. Between the trimmed V and J ends, which lost 2 bases and 1 base, there was a span of 5 bases. This chain's CDR3 is CASSFPGTDTQYF. CDR3 bases: TGTGCCAGCAGCTTCCCAGGCACAGATACGCAGTATTTT.

The chain recombines TRBV6-5 with TRBJ1-3, with D possibly TRBD1 on 6 matching bases. The CDR3 loop spans 16 amino acids. Between the trimmed V and J ends, which lost 2 bases and 0 bases, there was a span of 11 bases. Germline V gene data show CDR1 as MNHEY and CDR2 as SVGAGI. CDR3 region: CASSYGQSSSGNTIYF. In nucleotides, the CDR3 is TGTGCCAGCAGTTACGGACAGTCGAGCTCTGGAAACACCATATATTTT.

This clone appeared a few times. The CDR3 nucleotides are TGTGCCCGTTACAGGGAAGGCGGCGAGCAGTACTTC. Amino acids: CARYREGGEQYF. The chain employs TRBV28 and TRBJ2-7; possibly TRBD1 for D (6 bases). The V and J ends lost 11 bases and 6 bases respectively, with 17 bases between them. The CDR3 loop spans 12 amino acids. Per germline, CDR1 MDHEN and CDR2 SYDVKM.

This sequence joins TRBV29-1 and TRBJ2-1; D might be TRBD2 (5 bases). The V end lost 5 bases, the J end lost 4 bases, and 15 bases lay between the germline ends. The CDR3 runs to 14 residues. The V gene's germline CDR1 is SQVTM and CDR2 ANQGSEA. DNA of the CDR3: TGCAGCGTTAGGAGCGGATACCTTTACAATGAGCAGTTCTTC. Amino acids: CSVRSGYLYNEQFF.

This clone was counted a single time. V usage is TRBV11-3 and J usage is TRBJ2-1; D possibly corresponds to TRBD1 (5 bases). V was pared by 4 bases and J by 8 bases, with 12 bases between. This CDR3 is 13 amino acids long. The germline V gene encodes CDR1 SGHNT and CDR2 YENEEA. CDR3 protein: CASSSSGWDEQFF. In DNA form, the CDR3 reads TGTGCCAGCAGCTCGTCAGGGTGGGATGAGCAGTTCTTC.

This clone was counted once. V gene TRBV6-1 combines with J gene TRBJ2-7; a weak D match, TRBD1 (6 bases). Trimming took off 5 bases at V and 4 bases at J, with 18 bases between the two ends. Germline V gives CDR1 MNHNS, CDR2 SASEGT. This CDR3 has 15 residues. The CDR3 DNA reads TGTGCCAGCAGTTTCGCTCAGGGGCAGGGTTACGAGCAGTACTTC. This codes for CASSFAQGQGYEQYF.

Comments on this clone: A junction boundary mismatches the germline segment, possibly from a read error. The chain joins TRBV28 to TRBJ1-1; maybe TRBD1 (5 bases). From germline, CDR1 is MDHEN and CDR2 SYDVKM. This CDR3 spans 11 amino acids. CDR3 in amino acids: CASSLGLGGEF. CDR3 coding DNA: TGTGCCAGCAGTTTAGGCTTGGGGGGGGAGTTT.

V is TRBV7-2 and J is TRBJ2-1, with D maybe TRBD2 (7 bases). CDR1 and CDR2 from the germline V gene are SGHTA and FQGNSA. This CDR3 region has 17 residues. The germline V and J ends were trimmed by 1 base and 0 bases, with 13 bases remaining between them. The CDR3 reads CASSLGRGASSYNEQFF. The CDR3 bases are TGTGCCAGCAGCTTAGGACGGGGGGCCAGCTCCTACAATGAGCAGTTCTTC.

The J gene is TRBJ1-1, the V gene TRBV4-1; no reliable D call. Germline CDR1 MGHRA, CDR2 YSYEKL. This CDR3 has 15 residues. V lost 0 bases and J 6 bases, leaving 14 bases between the germline ends. CDR3 in amino acids: CASSQEGGEIAEAFF. In nucleotides, the CDR3 is TGCGCCAGCAGCCAAGAGGGCGGGGAAATCGCTGAAGCTTTCTTT.

In DNA form, the CDR3 reads TGTGCCAGCAGCCCGGGACAGTCCTACACTGAAGCTTTCTTT. Translation gives CASSPGQSYTEAFF. The chain has TRBV3-1 (or the pseudogene TRBV3-2) and TRBJ1-1, with TRBD1 identical over 7 bases. Germline CDR1 LGHDT, CDR2 YNNKEL (reference sequence). The CDR3 loop spans 14 amino acids. With 4 bases clipped from V and 3 bases from J, the junction kept 5 bases outside the gene matches.